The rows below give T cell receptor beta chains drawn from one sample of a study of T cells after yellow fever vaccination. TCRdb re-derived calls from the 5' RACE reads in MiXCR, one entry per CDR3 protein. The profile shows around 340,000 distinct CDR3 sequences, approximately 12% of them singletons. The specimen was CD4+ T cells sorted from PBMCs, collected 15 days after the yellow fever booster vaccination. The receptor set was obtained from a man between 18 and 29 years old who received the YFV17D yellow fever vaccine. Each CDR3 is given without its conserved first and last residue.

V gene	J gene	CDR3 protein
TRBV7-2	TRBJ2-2	ASGQDWDLSGELF
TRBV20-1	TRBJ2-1	SASFQRGGRYEQF
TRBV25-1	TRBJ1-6	ASNLGPRESPLH
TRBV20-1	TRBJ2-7	SVIRDTYSYEQY
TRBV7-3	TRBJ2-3	ASSLNQRGGLADTQY
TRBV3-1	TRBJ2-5	ASRARAQETQY
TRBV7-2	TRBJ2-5	ASSLWSGGAKTQY
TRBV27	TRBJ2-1	ASRQHQTRFEQF
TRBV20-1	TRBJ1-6	SATRDGEGRALH
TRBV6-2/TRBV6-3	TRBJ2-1	ASSYSPNEQF
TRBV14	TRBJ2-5	ASSLTGVRETQY
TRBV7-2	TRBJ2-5	ASSPQRGTQETQY
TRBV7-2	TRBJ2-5	ASSLVQGWDETQY